These T cell receptor beta chains were read from a single sample in a study of T cell responses to AZD1222 COVID-19 vaccine. Produced via immunoSEQ multiplex PCR; TCRdb's table is partial and in-frame only. The table lists 110,000 to 150,000 clones, more than 80% of them singletons, with more than 1.5% in the top ten. The specimen comprised peripheral blood, sampled on day 0 of AZD1222 vaccination. These receptors were obtained from an adult in good health. Both conserved end residues are part of each CDR3. Each record gives: D gene, clone size, V gene, J gene, CDR3 protein, CDR3 DNA. D genes are given only for firm matches. For some rows the clone size is stated as once, few or many, or as a class when expanded; others skip it.

d_gene: -; abundance: -; v_gene: TRBV19; j_gene: TRBJ2-5; CDR3aa: CASSITTLGETQYF; CDR3nt: TGTGCCAGTAGTATTACCACCTTGGGGGAGACCCAGTACTTC
d_gene: -; abundance: once; v_gene: TRBV2; j_gene: TRBJ2-5; CDR3aa: CASSEAPGVETQYF; CDR3nt: TGTGCCAGCAGTGAAGCGCCTGGGGTAGAGACCCAGTACTTC
d_gene: TRBD1; abundance: -; v_gene: TRBV7-9; j_gene: TRBJ2-1; CDR3aa: CASSPLGTGVTNEQFF; CDR3nt: TGTGCCAGCAGCCCTCTGGGGACAGGGGTCACCAATGAGCAGTTCTTC
d_gene: -; abundance: -; v_gene: TRBV4-2; j_gene: TRBJ1-2; CDR3aa: CASSRGGYGGYTF; CDR3nt: TGTGCCAGCAGCAGAGGGGGGTACGGTGGCTACACCTTC
d_gene: -; abundance: -; v_gene: TRBV30; j_gene: TRBJ1-2; CDR3aa: CAWTHGTSITF; CDR3nt: TGTGCCTGGACCCACGGAACATCTATAACCTTC
d_gene: -; abundance: -; v_gene: TRBV10-3; j_gene: TRBJ1-2; CDR3aa: CASREDGQHYGYTF; CDR3nt: TGTGCCAGCCGGGAGGACGGGCAGCACTATGGCTACACCTTC
d_gene: TRBD2; abundance: -; v_gene: TRBV7-9; j_gene: TRBJ2-1; CDR3aa: CASSAVIAGAYQFF; CDR3nt: TGTGCCAGCAGCGCCGTGATAGCGGGGGCCTACCAGTTCTTC
d_gene: -; abundance: -; v_gene: TRBV20-1; j_gene: TRBJ2-7; CDR3aa: CSASKDTGAYEQYF; CDR3nt: TGCAGTGCTAGTAAGGACACCGGTGCCTACGAGCAGTACTTC
d_gene: TRBD2; abundance: -; v_gene: TRBV4-1; j_gene: TRBJ2-1; CDR3aa: CATRGTSGRRHNEQFF; CDR3nt: TGCGCCACCCGGGGAACTAGCGGGAGGAGACACAATGAGCAGTTCTTC
d_gene: -; abundance: -; v_gene: TRBV4-1; j_gene: TRBJ2-5; CDR3aa: CASRAAFQETQYF; CDR3nt: TGCGCCAGCAGAGCGGCTTTCCAAGAGACCCAGTACTTC
d_gene: TRBD2; abundance: -; v_gene: TRBV7-8; j_gene: TRBJ2-5; CDR3aa: CASSLGVLAGSQETQYF; CDR3nt: TGTGCCAGCAGCTTAGGGGTACTAGCGGGAAGCCAAGAGACCCAGTACTTC
d_gene: TRBD1; abundance: once; v_gene: TRBV6-5; j_gene: TRBJ1-3; CDR3aa: CASSYSLRGPGNTIYF; CDR3nt: TGTGCCAGCAGTTACTCGTTAAGGGGGCCTGGAAACACCATATATTTT
d_gene: -; abundance: -; v_gene: TRBV6-5; j_gene: TRBJ2-3; CDR3aa: CASEGRTLGADTQYF; CDR3nt: TGTGCCAGCGAGGGACGCACTTTAGGGGCAGATACGCAGTATTTT
d_gene: TRBD1; abundance: -; v_gene: TRBV2; j_gene: TRBJ1-2; CDR3aa: CASSGYDRAALYGYTF; CDR3nt: TGTGCCAGCAGTGGATACGACAGGGCCGCTCTCTATGGCTACACCTTC
d_gene: TRBD1; abundance: -; v_gene: TRBV7-6; j_gene: TRBJ2-7; CDR3aa: CASTPNRGRTYEQYF; CDR3nt: TGTGCCAGCACCCCGAACAGGGGCCGCACCTACGAGCAGTACTTC
d_gene: TRBD1; abundance: -; v_gene: TRBV3-1/TRBV3-2; j_gene: TRBJ2-7; CDR3aa: CASSQGPGGHYEQYF; CDR3nt: TGTGCCAGCAGCCAAGGCCCAGGGGGCCACTACGAGCAGTACTTC
d_gene: TRBD1; abundance: -; v_gene: TRBV5-1; j_gene: TRBJ2-2; CDR3aa: CASSPGDRAAGELFF; CDR3nt: TGCGCCAGCAGCCCGGGGGACAGGGCAGCCGGGGAGCTGTTTTTT
d_gene: -; abundance: -; v_gene: TRBV19; j_gene: TRBJ1-5; CDR3aa: CASSIGPGRSNQPQHF; CDR3nt: TGTGCCAGTAGTATAGGCCCGGGGAGAAGCAATCAGCCCCAGCATTTT
d_gene: -; abundance: -; v_gene: TRBV18; j_gene: TRBJ2-7; CDR3aa: CASSPRDVWRYEQYF; CDR3nt: TGTGCCAGCTCACCTAGGGACGTCTGGCGGTACGAGCAGTACTTC
d_gene: TRBD1; abundance: -; v_gene: TRBV9; j_gene: TRBJ2-2; CDR3aa: CASSNQIVPGQGDAGELFF; CDR3nt: TGTGCCAGCAGCAACCAGATTGTACCGGGACAGGGGGACGCCGGGGAGCTGTTTTTT
d_gene: -; abundance: -; v_gene: TRBV18; j_gene: TRBJ2-3; CDR3aa: CASSLLADTQYF; CDR3nt: TGTGCCAGCTCGCTTCTAGCGGATACGCAGTATTTT
d_gene: -; abundance: -; v_gene: TRBV27; j_gene: TRBJ2-6; CDR3aa: CASSFLSGANVLTF; CDR3nt: TGTGCCAGCAGTTTCCTGTCTGGGGCCAACGTCCTGACTTTC
d_gene: -; abundance: -; v_gene: TRBV21-1; j_gene: TRBJ1-5; CDR3aa: CASSKAGAGDQPQHF; CDR3nt: TGTGCCAGCAGCAAAGCCGGAGCAGGGGATCAGCCCCAGCATTTT
d_gene: TRBD2; abundance: -; v_gene: TRBV19; j_gene: TRBJ2-7; CDR3aa: CASSKGGVLIYEQYF; CDR3nt: TGTGCCAGTAGTAAGGGAGGGGTGCTTATCTACGAGCAGTACTTC
d_gene: TRBD1; abundance: -; v_gene: TRBV5-1; j_gene: TRBJ2-7; CDR3aa: CASSKLDREAYEQYF; CDR3nt: TGCGCCAGCAGCAAATTGGACAGGGAAGCCTACGAGCAGTACTTC
d_gene: TRBD2; abundance: -; v_gene: TRBV30; j_gene: TRBJ2-1; CDR3aa: CAWGRGGNEQFF; CDR3nt: TGTGCCTGGGGCCGCGGGGGAAATGAGCAGTTCTTC
d_gene: -; abundance: -; v_gene: TRBV23-1; j_gene: TRBJ2-3; CDR3aa: CASTEQRKGPDTQYF; CDR3nt: TGCGCCAGCACTGAACAGAGAAAGGGACCAGATACGCAGTATTTT
d_gene: TRBD1; abundance: -; v_gene: TRBV7-2; j_gene: TRBJ1-6; CDR3aa: CASSSMGTELSPLHF; CDR3nt: TGTGCCAGCAGTTCAATGGGGACAGAACTTTCACCCCTCCACTTT
d_gene: -; abundance: -; v_gene: TRBV18; j_gene: TRBJ2-7; CDR3aa: CASSPRDHSYEQYF; CDR3nt: TGTGCCAGCTCACCGCGGGACCATTCCTACGAGCAGTACTTC
d_gene: -; abundance: -; v_gene: TRBV28; j_gene: TRBJ2-7; CDR3aa: CASTTFGDTRYEQYF; CDR3nt: TGTGCCAGCACCACGTTTGGGGACACCCGCTACGAGCAGTACTTC
d_gene: -; abundance: -; v_gene: TRBV28; j_gene: TRBJ2-7; CDR3aa: CASSLVVGYEQYF; CDR3nt: TGTGCCAGCAGTTTAGTGGTCGGCTACGAGCAGTACTTC
d_gene: TRBD2; abundance: -; v_gene: TRBV5-1; j_gene: TRBJ2-5; CDR3aa: CASSAGGPGQETQYF; CDR3nt: TGCGCCAGCAGCGCGGGGGGGCCTGGGCAAGAGACCCAGTACTTC
d_gene: -; abundance: -; v_gene: TRBV7-2; j_gene: TRBJ2-1; CDR3aa: CASSLVETGYNEQFF; CDR3nt: TGTGCCAGCAGCTTAGTGGAGACCGGATACAATGAGCAGTTCTTC
d_gene: -; abundance: -; v_gene: TRBV28; j_gene: TRBJ2-2; CDR3aa: CASQSVNTGELFF; CDR3nt: TGTGCCAGCCAGTCGGTCAACACCGGGGAGCTGTTTTTT
d_gene: TRBD1; abundance: -; v_gene: TRBV7-2; j_gene: TRBJ1-2; CDR3aa: CASSPLDRVYGYTF; CDR3nt: TGTGCCAGCAGCCCACTGGACAGGGTCTATGGCTACACCTTC
d_gene: TRBD1; abundance: -; v_gene: TRBV27; j_gene: TRBJ1-6; CDR3aa: CASSFDSATGPVNSPLHF; CDR3nt: TGTGCCAGCAGTTTTGACTCTGCGACAGGGCCGGTGAATTCACCCCTCCACTTT
d_gene: -; abundance: -; v_gene: TRBV28; j_gene: TRBJ1-1; CDR3aa: CASSDTGRGAFF; CDR3nt: TGTGCCAGCAGCGATACAGGGAGAGGAGCTTTCTTT
d_gene: TRBD1; abundance: -; v_gene: TRBV6-5; j_gene: TRBJ1-5; CDR3aa: CASSPDRGVNQPQHF; CDR3nt: TGTGCCAGCAGCCCCGACAGGGGGGTAAATCAGCCCCAGCATTTT
d_gene: TRBD2; abundance: few; v_gene: TRBV27; j_gene: TRBJ2-1; CDR3aa: CASSPTSGRSGEQFF; CDR3nt: TGTGCCAGCAGTCCAACTAGCGGGAGAAGTGGTGAGCAGTTCTTC
d_gene: -; abundance: few; v_gene: TRBV7-2; j_gene: TRBJ2-7; CDR3aa: CASSLAQTFNYEQYF; CDR3nt: TGTGCCAGCAGCTTAGCGCAAACCTTTAACTACGAGCAGTACTTC
d_gene: -; abundance: -; v_gene: TRBV5-1; j_gene: TRBJ2-7; CDR3aa: CASSLGAGYEQYF; CDR3nt: TGCGCCAGCAGCTTGGGGGCGGGGTACGAGCAGTACTTC